The entry below gives a single T cell receptor (beta chain) sequence along with its context. The whole isolated RNA underwent reverse transcription, so sequencing captured expressed TCRB transcripts. TCRdb's copy holds only in-frame clones and misses some; the assay was immunoSEQ multiplex PCR. The sample has some 230,000 clones, 9.6% seen once. These data belong to a study of beta chain features in type 1 diabetes. Trimming stripped 4 bases from V and 2 bases from J, with 14 bases between. Germline V CDR1 and CDR2: MNHNY, SVGAGI (reference sequence). This CDR3 contains 15 residues. This receptor was identified in a woman between 18 and 29 years old in good health. The gene calls are TRBV6-6 and TRBJ2-5, with D possibly matching TRBD1 (7 bases). Sequencing was done on a sample of naive CD4+ T cells from blood. The CDR3 region is CASSSPAGQQETQYF. Here the CDR3 DNA reads TGTGCCAGCAGTTCCCCGGCGGGACAGCAAGAGACCCAGTACTTC.